This TCR beta chain emerged from a study of T cells in narcolepsy. Study-level information: Enrolled donors included narcolepsy type 1 or type 2 patients and healthy controls. Whole-study findings and limits: In some patient and control memory CD4+ samples, autoreactive clones were absent. HCRT-specific and TRIB2-specific autoreactive clonotypes appeared among same-patient CSF and blood CD4+ clonotypes.

The length of the CDR3 is 14 residues. CDR1 and CDR2 from the germline V gene are SGHRS and YFSETQ. The V end was cut by 4 bases, the J end by 8 bases, with 16 bases between. Of note for this clone: Its antigen is as yet unknown.

The assay was immunoSEQ multiplex PCR, and TCRdb's table has in-frame clones only and misses some. The table includes about 26,000 clones, roughly four fifths detected once. The TCR was taken from a human donor in good health. The chain links TRBV5-1 to TRBJ2-1; D remains ambiguous. Specimen: memory (CD45RA-) CD4+ T cells from blood. CDR3 DNA: TGCGCCAGCAGCCCCGCACCCGGGTCTTATGAGCAGTTCTTC. Protein sequence: CASSPAPGSYEQFF.